The 11 T cell receptor beta chains listed next were all sequenced from one sample in a study of control samples from healthy donors and cancer patients (dated by TCRdb to about 2020). Preparation of the library involved the immunoSEQ multiplex PCR assay. Here the immuneACCESS table is served through TCRdb, limited to in-frame sequences with V and J called. Missing clones are a known gap in these copies; in checked studies unresolved V genes cover under half, and the rest lacks a known reason. The sample table holds about 120,000 clones, of which roughly 87% were seen once. The leading ten clones occupy more than 1.5% of the sample. Specimen: blood. The receptor source for this set is a man aged 18 to 30 in good health.

This clone was recorded only once. This chain joins TRBV10-2 and TRBJ1-2; no firm D call. The V gene's germline CDR1 is WSHSY and CDR2 SAAADI. The CDR3 is made up of 13 amino acids. V was cut by 6 bases and J by 8 bases, with 16 bases left in between. The CDR3 here is CASSVPEGGGYTF. The CDR3 DNA reads as TGCGCCAGCAGCGTCCCTGAGGGAGGCGGCTACACCTTC.

V usage is TRBV5-6 and J usage is TRBJ1-2; a possible D gene is TRBD1 (6 bases). V lost 2 bases and J lost 4, with 12 bases in between. The CDR3 runs 14 residues. Germline V gene sequence: CDR1 SGHDT, CDR2 YYEEEE. This chain's CDR3 is CASSFYRVPYGYTF. Here the CDR3 DNA reads TGTGCCAGCAGCTTCTACAGGGTCCCCTATGGCTACACCTTC.

The V call is TRBV6-2 or TRBV6-3, the J call TRBJ2-1; 10 bases map to TRBD2. This CDR3 has 16 amino acids. In germline, CDR1 is MNHEY, CDR2 SVGEGT. The V gene end was trimmed by 6 bases and the J gene end by 7 bases; junction bases not matched to a gene: 12. Here the CDR3 reads CASSSSGRIVKNEQFF. CDR3 nucleotide sequence: TGTGCCAGCAGCTCTAGCGGGAGAATCGTTAAGAATGAGCAGTTCTTC.

The chain couples TRBV5-1 to TRBJ1-1, with 9 bases aligning to TRBD1. Germline trimming cut 4 bases from V and 4 bases from J; bases unmatched to any gene: 8. This CDR3 has 15 amino acids. CDR1 and CDR2 from the germline V gene are SGHRS and YFSETQ. The CDR3 DNA reads TGCGCCAGCAGCCTAAACAGGGGGCGACCCACTGAAGCTTTCTTT. This sequence encodes CASSLNRGRPTEAFF.

CDR3 sequence reads: CAWSVGAGANTEAFF. The CDR3 region has the DNA TGTGCCTGGAGTGTAGGCGCAGGGGCGAACACTGAAGCTTTCTTT. This chain connects TRBV30 to TRBJ1-1; possibly TRBD1 for D (6 bases). Looked up from germline, CDR1 is GTSNPN and CDR2 is SVGIG (reference sequence). V was shortened by 0 bases and J by 1 base, with 12 bases between the two germline ends. The CDR3 is 15 residues long. Full variable domain (outside the CDR3, taken from reference TRBV30 and TRBJ1-1): SQTIHQWPATLVQPVGSPLSLECTVEGTSNPNLYWYRQAAGRGLQLLFYSVGIGQISSEVPQNLSASRPQDRQFILSSKKLLLSDSGFYLCAWSVGAGANTEAFFGQGTRLTVV.

The genes are TRBV28 and TRBJ1-2; D is undetermined. V dropped 5 bases and J dropped 1 base, with 17 bases sitting between them. The germline CDR1 and CDR2 sequences are MDHEN and SYDVKM. There are 16 residues in the CDR3. DNA of the CDR3: TGTGCCAGCAGTACACGAACCGTGGGCAGTAACTATGGCTACACCTTC. Protein: CASSTRTVGSNYGYTF.

The chain carries TRBV7-3 and TRBJ2-3; possible D gene TRBD2, 5 bases. V was pared by 2 bases and J by 6 bases, with 12 bases between. The CDR3 extends over 14 amino acids. Germline values: CDR1 SGHTA, CDR2 FQGTGA. The DNA for the CDR3 is TGTGCCAGCAGCTTAGAATCTAGCCGGGATACGCAGTATTTT. Encoded protein: CASSLESSRDTQYF.

The chain combines TRBV27 with TRBJ1-3; D unresolved. V was trimmed by 3 bases and J by 5 bases, leaving 17 bases between them. The CDR3 consists of 16 residues. Germline V gene lookup returns CDR1 MNHEY and CDR2 SMNVEV (reference sequence). The CDR3 coding sequence is TGTGCCAGCAGTTTTCAAGGGAACGGGGATCGAAACACCATATATTTT. Translating it yields CASSFQGNGDRNTIYF.

In its sample, this clone was seen once. The CDR3 reads CASSVDTRSYGYTF. CDR3 in DNA: TGTGCCAGCAGCGTAGACACCCGGTCCTATGGCTACACCTTC. The chain recombines TRBV9 with TRBJ1-2; no firm D call. Germline CDR1 reads SGDLS; CDR2 reads YYNGEE. V was trimmed by 0 bases and J by 4 bases, leaving 10 bases between them. This CDR3 has 14 amino acids.

In DNA form, the CDR3 reads TGTGCCAGCAGCCAAGTTGGACAGGGCGAATCCTACGAGCAGTACTTC. This codes for CASSQVGQGESYEQYF. V usage is TRBV3-1 (or the pseudogene TRBV3-2) and J usage is TRBJ2-7; TRBD1 matches at 8 bases. The CDR3 loop spans 16 amino acids. Germline-derived CDR1 and CDR2 are LGHDT and YNNKEL (reference sequence). V shed 1 base, J shed 1 base, and the junction held 6 bases outside the gene matches.

This sequence joins TRBV27 and TRBJ1-2; D remains unclear. The V end lost 4 bases, the J end lost 7 bases, and 13 bases lay between the germline ends. CDR1 is MNHEY, CDR2 SMNVEV, per germline (reference sequence). This CDR3 contains 13 residues. CDR3 residues: CASSSGSPVGYTF. In nucleotides, the CDR3 is TGTGCCAGCAGTTCCGGGTCCCCGGTTGGCTACACCTTC.